The 3 T cell receptor beta chains reported below all come from one sample, sequenced in a study of T cell responses to AZD1222 COVID-19 vaccine (dated by TCRdb to the early 2020s). The receptor library was made with the immunoSEQ multiplex PCR assay. In TCRdb, the immuneACCESS table is reduced to in-frame sequences with V and J assigned. These tables do not hold every clone; where another copy was compared, an unresolved V gene accounts for under half, and the others remain unexplained. The sample table records tens of thousands of clones; around 92% of these occur just once. Clones ranked in the top ten supply over 2.5% of the sample. In light of the paper, this sample's time point label describes: baseline before first vaccination. The sample's treatment or condition label is to be understood as: meningococcal conjugate vaccine given as trial control. This specimen was peripheral blood, taken on day 0 of MenACWY control vaccination. The receptors were sampled from an adult in good health.

The chain uses TRBV5-1 and TRBJ2-7; TRBD2 aligns across 12 bases. Germline V gene sequence: CDR1 SGHRS, CDR2 YFSETQ. The J segment lost 5 bases and the V segment lost 1 base, leaving 7 bases of the junction unmatched. This CDR3 region has 16 residues. DNA of the CDR3: TGCGCCAGCAGCTTGTCAGCTAGCGGGGGGGCCCACGAGCAGTACTTC. Its translation: CASSLSASGGAHEQYF. Full variable domain (outside the CDR3, taken from reference TRBV5-1 and TRBJ2-7): KAGVTQTPRYLIKTRGQQVTLSCSPISGHRSVSWYQQTPGQGLQFLFEYFSETQRNKGNFPGRFSGRQFSNSRSEMNVSTLELGDSALYLCASSLSASGGAHEQYFGPGTRLTVT.

The J gene is TRBJ2-2, the V gene TRBV3-1 (or the pseudogene TRBV3-2); D possibly corresponds to TRBD1 (7 bases). Germline V CDR1 and CDR2: LGHDT, YNNKEL (reference sequence). This CDR3 has 18 residues. Deletions cut 6 bases from V and 1 base from J, with 21 bases between. The CDR3 sequence is CASRQGGWGNLNTGELFF. CDR3 nucleotide sequence: TGTGCCAGCAGGCAGGGGGGCTGGGGTAACCTGAACACCGGGGAGCTGTTTTTT.

This clone was recorded only once. The chain recombines TRBV4-3 with TRBJ2-1; D remains ambiguous. The V gene's germline CDR1 is LGHNA and CDR2 YSLEER. This CDR3 is 16 amino acids long. Deletions cut 0 bases from V and 0 bases from J, with 9 bases between. The CDR3 here is CASSQDAVSSYNEQFF. The DNA for the CDR3 is TGCGCCAGCAGCCAAGATGCGGTAAGCTCCTACAATGAGCAGTTCTTC.